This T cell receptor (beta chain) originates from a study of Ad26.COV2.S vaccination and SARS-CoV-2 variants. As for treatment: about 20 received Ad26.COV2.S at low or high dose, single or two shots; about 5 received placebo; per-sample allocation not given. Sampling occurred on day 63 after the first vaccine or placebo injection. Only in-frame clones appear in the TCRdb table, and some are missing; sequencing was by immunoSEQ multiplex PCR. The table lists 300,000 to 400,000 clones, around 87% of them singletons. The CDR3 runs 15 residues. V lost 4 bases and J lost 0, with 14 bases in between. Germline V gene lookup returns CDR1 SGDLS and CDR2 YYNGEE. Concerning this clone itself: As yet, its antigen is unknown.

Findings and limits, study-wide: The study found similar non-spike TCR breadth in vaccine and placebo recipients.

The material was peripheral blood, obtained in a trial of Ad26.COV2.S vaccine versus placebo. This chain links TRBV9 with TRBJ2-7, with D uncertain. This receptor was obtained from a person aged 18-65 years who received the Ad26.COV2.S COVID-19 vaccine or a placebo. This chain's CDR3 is CASSHSGDFSYEQYF. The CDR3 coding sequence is TGTGCCAGCAGCCACAGTGGAGATTTCTCCTACGAGCAGTACTTC.